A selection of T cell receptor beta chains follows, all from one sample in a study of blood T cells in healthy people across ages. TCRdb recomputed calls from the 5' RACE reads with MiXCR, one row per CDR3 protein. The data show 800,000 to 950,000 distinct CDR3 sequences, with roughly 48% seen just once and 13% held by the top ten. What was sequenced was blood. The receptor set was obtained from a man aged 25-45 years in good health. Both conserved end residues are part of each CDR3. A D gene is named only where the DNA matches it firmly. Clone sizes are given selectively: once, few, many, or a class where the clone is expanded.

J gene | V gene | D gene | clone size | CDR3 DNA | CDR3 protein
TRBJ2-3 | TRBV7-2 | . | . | TGTGCCAGCAGCTGGGGGCAGGGAGGGCAGTATTTT | CASSWGQGGQYF
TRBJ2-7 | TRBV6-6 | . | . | TGTGCCAGCAGTTACCCGAGCCGGGCGGCAGGAGACTACGAGCAGTACTTC | CASSYPSRAAGDYEQYF
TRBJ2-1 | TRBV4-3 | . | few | TGCGCCAGCAGCCAAGAGTCCGGACAACGCAATGAGCAGTTCTTC | CASSQESGQRNEQFF
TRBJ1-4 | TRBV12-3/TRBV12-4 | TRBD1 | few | TGTGCCAGCAGTTTAGGGGGACAGAATGAAAAACTGTTTTTT | CASSLGGQNEKLFF
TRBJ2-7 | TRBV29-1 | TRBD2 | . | TGCAGCGTGGCCCCGTGGGCGGGGGGGCTCTACGAGCAGTACTTC | CSVAPWAGGLYEQYF
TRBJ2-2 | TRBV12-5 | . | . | TGTGCTAGTGGTTTCCCCACCGGGGAGCTGTTTTTT | CASGFPTGELFF
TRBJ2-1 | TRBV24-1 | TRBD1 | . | TGTGCCACCAGTGATGTGGGACAGCCCGCTGCCTATGAGCAGTTCTTC | CATSDVGQPAAYEQFF
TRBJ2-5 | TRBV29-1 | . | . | TGCAGCGTTGAAGACCCCCCGGGGGGCCGTCAAGAGACCCAGTACTTC | CSVEDPPGGRQETQYF
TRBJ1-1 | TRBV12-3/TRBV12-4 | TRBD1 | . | TGTGCCAGCAGGTGGACAGGCTCGAACACTGAAGCTTTCTTT | CASRWTGSNTEAFF
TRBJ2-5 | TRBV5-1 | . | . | TGCGCCAGCAGCACTTCTTGGGAGACCCAGTACTTC | CASSTSWETQYF
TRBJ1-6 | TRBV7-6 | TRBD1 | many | TGTGCCAGCAGCCTAAGGGACAGGGCGAATTCACCCCTCCACTTT | CASSLRDRANSPLHF
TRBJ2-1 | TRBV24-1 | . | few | TGTGCCACCAGTGATCCACAGGGATTAGGCTCCTACAATGAGCAGTTCTTC | CATSDPQGLGSYNEQFF
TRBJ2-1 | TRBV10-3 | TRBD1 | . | TGTGCCATCAGTGAGTCGACGACAGGGGGCTCGGGCGAGCAGTTCTTC | CAISESTTGGSGEQFF
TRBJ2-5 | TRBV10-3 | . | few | TGTGCCATCGGAGAAGGGGCTAGGGAGACCCAGTACTTC | CAIGEGARETQYF
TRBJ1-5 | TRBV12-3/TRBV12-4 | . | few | TGTGCCAGCAGTGGGGTACCCTATAGCAATCAGCCCCAGCATTTT | CASSGVPYSNQPQHF
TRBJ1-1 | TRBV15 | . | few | TGTGCCACCAGCGTGGTGAACACTGAAGCTTTCTTT | CATSVVNTEAFF
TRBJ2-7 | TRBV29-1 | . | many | TGCAGCGCCCGACACCCTGGGACATCAAGCTACGAGCAGTACTTC | CSARHPGTSSYEQYF
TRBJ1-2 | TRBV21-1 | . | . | TGTGCCAGCAGCAACCGGGAGGGATTTGGCTACACCTTC | CASSNREGFGYTF
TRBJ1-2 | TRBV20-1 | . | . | TGCAGTCCGTCGGGGGCGGGGGCCGGAATCTATGGCTACACCTTC | CSPSGAGAGIYGYTF
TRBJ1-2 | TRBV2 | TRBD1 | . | TGTGCCAGCAGTGAAGCGCTAGGGGGCAATGGCTACACCTTC | CASSEALGGNGYTF
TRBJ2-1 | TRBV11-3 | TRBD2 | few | TGTGCCAGCAGCTTAAGCGGGGCAAGTAATGAGCAGTTCTTC | CASSLSGASNEQFF
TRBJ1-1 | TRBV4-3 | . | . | TGCGCCAGCAGCCAAGCATCGGGAGATGAAGCTTTCTTT | CASSQASGDEAFF
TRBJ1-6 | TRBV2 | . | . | TGTGCCAGCAGTGATATCGAATTTGGGGGTTCACCCCTCCACTTT | CASSDIEFGGSPLHF
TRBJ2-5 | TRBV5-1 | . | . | TGCGCCAGCAGCGTAGAGGGTCTCGGAGAGACCCAGTACTTC | CASSVEGLGETQYF
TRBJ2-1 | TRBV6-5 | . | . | TGTGCCAGCACTCCAAGCTCCTACAATGAGCAGTTCTTC | CASTPSSYNEQFF
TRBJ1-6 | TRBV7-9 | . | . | TGTGCCAGCAGCTTCGCGAGCTCCTATAATTCACCCCTCCACTTT | CASSFASSYNSPLHF
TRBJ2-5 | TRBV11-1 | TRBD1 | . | TGTGCCAGCAGCTTCGCAGGGGGCAACCAAGAGACCCAGTACTTC | CASSFAGGNQETQYF
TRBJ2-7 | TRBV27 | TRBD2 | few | TGTGCCAGCAGTTATGGAGCGGGGGGGCTCTACGAGCAGTACTTC | CASSYGAGGLYEQYF
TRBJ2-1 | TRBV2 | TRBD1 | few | TGTGCCAGCATTGGACAGGGTGAAAATGAGCAGTTCTTC | CASIGQGENEQFF
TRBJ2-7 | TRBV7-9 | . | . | TGTGCCAGCAGCCCAGAGGTCTCCTACGAGCAGTACTTC | CASSPEVSYEQYF
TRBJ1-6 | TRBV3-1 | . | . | TGTGCCAGCAGCGGAGACCACGGCTCACCCCCCCACTTT | CASSGDHGSPPHF
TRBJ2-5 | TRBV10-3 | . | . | TGTGCCATCAGCGTCGACAGGCCCGTCCAGACCCAGTACTTC | CAISVDRPVQTQYF
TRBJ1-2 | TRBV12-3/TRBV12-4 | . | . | TGTGCCAGCACCCGTAACTTCATCGCCGCTAACTATGGCTACACCTTC | CASTRNFIAANYGYTF
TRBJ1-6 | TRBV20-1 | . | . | TGCAGTGCCCGGCAGATACAAGACTATAATTCACCCCTCCACTTT | CSARQIQDYNSPLHF
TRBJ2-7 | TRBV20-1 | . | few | TGCAGTGCGCGTTCCGACCGGGAGCAGTACTTC | CSARSDREQYF
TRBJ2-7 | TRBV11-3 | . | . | TGTGCCAGCAGCGGAATAGGGATAAGAGCTTACGAGCAGTACTTC | CASSGIGIRAYEQYF
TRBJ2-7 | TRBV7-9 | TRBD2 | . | TGTGCCAGCAGCCCGAGCGGGAGCTTTGACGAGCAGTACTTC | CASSPSGSFDEQYF
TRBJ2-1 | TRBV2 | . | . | TGTGCCACCCGCCTTCAGGGAGAGCAGTTCTTC | CATRLQGEQFF